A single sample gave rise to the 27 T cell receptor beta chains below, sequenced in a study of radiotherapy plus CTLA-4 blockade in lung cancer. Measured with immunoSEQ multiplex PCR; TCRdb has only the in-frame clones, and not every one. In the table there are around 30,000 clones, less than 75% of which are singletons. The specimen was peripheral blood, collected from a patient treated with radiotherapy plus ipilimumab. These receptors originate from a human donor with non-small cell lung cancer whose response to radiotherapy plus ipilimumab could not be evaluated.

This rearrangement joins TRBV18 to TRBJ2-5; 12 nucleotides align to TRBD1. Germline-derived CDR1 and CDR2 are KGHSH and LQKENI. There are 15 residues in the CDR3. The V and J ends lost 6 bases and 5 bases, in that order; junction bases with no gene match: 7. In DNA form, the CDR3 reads TGTGCCAGCTCCCTGGGACAGGGGGCTGTGGAGACCCAGTACTTC. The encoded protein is CASSLGQGAVETQYF.

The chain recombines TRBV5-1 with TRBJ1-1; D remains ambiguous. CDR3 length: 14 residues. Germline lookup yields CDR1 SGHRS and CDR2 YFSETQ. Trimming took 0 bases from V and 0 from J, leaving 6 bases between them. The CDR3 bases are TGCGCCAGCAGCTTGGGACATCTGAACACTGAAGCTTTCTTT. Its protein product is CASSLGHLNTEAFF.

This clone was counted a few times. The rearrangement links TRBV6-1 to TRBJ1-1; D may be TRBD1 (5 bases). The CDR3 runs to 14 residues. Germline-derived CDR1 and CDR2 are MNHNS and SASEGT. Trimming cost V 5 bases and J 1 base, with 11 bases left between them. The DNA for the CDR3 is TGTGCCAGCAGTACCCACAGGAAGAACACTGAAGCTTTCTTT. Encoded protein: CASSTHRKNTEAFF.

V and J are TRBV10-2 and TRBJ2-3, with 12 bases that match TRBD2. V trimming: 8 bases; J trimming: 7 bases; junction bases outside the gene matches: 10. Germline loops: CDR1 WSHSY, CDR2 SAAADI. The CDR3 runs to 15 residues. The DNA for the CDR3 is TGCGCCAGCCTACAAAGACTAGCGGGAGTGAATACGCAGTATTTT. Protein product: CASLQRLAGVNTQYF.

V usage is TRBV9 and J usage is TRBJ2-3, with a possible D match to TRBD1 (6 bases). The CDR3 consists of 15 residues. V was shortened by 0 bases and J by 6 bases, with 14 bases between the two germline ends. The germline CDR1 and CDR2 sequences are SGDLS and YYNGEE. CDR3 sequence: CASSVGGQLEDTQYF. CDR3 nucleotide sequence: TGTGCCAGCAGCGTAGGTGGACAGCTTGAGGATACGCAGTATTTT. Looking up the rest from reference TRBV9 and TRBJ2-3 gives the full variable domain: DSGVTQTPKHLITATGQRVTLRCSPRSGDLSVYWYQQSLDQGLQFLIQYYNGEERAKGNILERFSAQQFPDLHSELNLSSLELGDSALYFCASSVGGQLEDTQYFGPGTRLTVL.

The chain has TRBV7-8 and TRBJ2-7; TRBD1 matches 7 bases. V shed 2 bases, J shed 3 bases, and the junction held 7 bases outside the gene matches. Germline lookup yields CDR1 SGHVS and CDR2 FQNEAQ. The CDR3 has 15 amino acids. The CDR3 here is CASSLTLDRVYEQYF. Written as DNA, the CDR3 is TGTGCCAGCAGCTTAACACTCGACAGGGTCTACGAGCAGTACTTC. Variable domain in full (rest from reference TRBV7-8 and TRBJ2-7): GAGVSQSPRYKVAKRGQDVALRCDPISGHVSLFWYQQALGQGPEFLTYFQNEAQLDKSGLPSDRFFAERPEGSVSTLKIQRTQQEDSAVYLCASSLTLDRVYEQYFGPGTRLTVT.

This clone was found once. For the CDR3, the DNA is TGTGCCAGCAGCTTACAGGGACAGGGGTCCTACGAGCAGTACTTC. This encodes CASSLQGQGSYEQYF. This chain uses TRBV7-6 with TRBJ2-7; TRBD1 aligns across 10 bases. CDR3 length: 15 amino acids. In germline, CDR1 is SGHVS, CDR2 FNYEAQ. V lost 2 bases to trimming and J lost 1 base; unmatched junction nucleotides: 2.

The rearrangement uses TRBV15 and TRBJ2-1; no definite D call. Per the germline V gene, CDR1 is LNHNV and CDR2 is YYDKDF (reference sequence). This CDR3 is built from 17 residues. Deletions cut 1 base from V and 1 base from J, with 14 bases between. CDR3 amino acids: CATSRVSFPRSYNEQFF. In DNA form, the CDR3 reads TGTGCCACCAGCAGAGTGTCGTTTCCCAGGTCCTACAATGAGCAGTTCTTC.

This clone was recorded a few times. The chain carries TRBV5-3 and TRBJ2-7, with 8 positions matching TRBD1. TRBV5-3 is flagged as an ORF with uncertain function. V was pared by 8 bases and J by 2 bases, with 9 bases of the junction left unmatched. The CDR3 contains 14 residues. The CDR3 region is CASSQGQDAYEQYF. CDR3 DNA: TGTGCCAGCAGCCAGGGACAGGACGCCTACGAGCAGTACTTC.

The CDR3 region has the DNA TGTGCCAGCAGTTACGGCGGCAGCTATGGCTACACCTTC. It is translated as CASSYGGSYGYTF. The chain joins TRBV6-5 to TRBJ1-2; D uncertain. Trimming shortened V by 2 bases and J by 4 bases, and 8 bases separated the two germline ends. The CDR3 runs 13 residues. Germline V CDR1 and CDR2: MNHEY, SVGAGI.

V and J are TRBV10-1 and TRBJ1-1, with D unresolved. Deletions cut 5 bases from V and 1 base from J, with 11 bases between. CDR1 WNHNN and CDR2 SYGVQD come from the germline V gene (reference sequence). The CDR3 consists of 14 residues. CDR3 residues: CASSPSTSNTEAFF. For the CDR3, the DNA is TGCGCCAGCAGTCCGTCGACATCGAACACTGAAGCTTTCTTT.

The CDR3 sequence: CASSLKPGYGYTF. The CDR3 DNA is TGTGCCAGCAGCCTTAAACCAGGGTATGGCTACACCTTC. This chain connects TRBV6-5 to TRBJ1-2; tentatively, D is TRBD1 (5 bases). CDR3 length: 13 amino acids. Germline CDR1 MNHEY, CDR2 SVGAGI. Trimming removed 6 bases from V and 5 bases from J, with 13 bases in between.

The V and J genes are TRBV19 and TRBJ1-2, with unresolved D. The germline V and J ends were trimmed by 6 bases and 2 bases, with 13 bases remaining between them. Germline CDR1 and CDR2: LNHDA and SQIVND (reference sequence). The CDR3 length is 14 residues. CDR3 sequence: CASREPGRNYGYTF. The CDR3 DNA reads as TGTGCCAGTAGAGAACCGGGGAGGAACTATGGCTACACCTTC.

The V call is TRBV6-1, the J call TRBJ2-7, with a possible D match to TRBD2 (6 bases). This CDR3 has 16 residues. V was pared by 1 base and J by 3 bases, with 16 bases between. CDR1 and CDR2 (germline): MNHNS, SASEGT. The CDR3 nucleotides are TGTGCCAGCAGTGAAGTCGGAGGGTCCTCAAACTACGAGCAGTACTTC. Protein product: CASSEVGGSSNYEQYF.

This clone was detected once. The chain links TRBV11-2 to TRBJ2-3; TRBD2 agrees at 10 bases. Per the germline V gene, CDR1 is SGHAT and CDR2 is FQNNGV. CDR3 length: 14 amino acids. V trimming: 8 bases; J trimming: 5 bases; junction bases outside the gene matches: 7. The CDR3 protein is CASRSGRVEDTQYF. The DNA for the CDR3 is TGTGCCAGCCGAAGCGGGAGGGTGGAAGATACGCAGTATTTT.

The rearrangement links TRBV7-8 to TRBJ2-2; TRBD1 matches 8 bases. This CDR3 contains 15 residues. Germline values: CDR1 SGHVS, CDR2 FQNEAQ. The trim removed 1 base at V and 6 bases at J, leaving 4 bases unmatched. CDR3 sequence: CASSLGTGISGELFF. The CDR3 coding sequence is TGTGCCAGCAGCTTAGGGACAGGGATTTCCGGGGAGCTGTTTTTT.

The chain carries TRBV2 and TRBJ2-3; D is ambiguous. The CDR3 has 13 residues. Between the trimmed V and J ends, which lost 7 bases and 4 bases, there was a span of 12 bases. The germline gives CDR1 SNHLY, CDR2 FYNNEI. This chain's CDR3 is CASNPASADTQYF. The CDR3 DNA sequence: TGTGCCAGCAATCCCGCCAGCGCAGATACGCAGTATTTT.

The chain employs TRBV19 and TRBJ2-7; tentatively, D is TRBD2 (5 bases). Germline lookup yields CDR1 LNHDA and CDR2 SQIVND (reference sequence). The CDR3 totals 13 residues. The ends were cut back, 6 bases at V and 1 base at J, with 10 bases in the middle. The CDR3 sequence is CASRRVGSYEQYF. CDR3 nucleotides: TGTGCCAGTAGGCGGGTGGGTTCCTACGAGCAGTACTTC.

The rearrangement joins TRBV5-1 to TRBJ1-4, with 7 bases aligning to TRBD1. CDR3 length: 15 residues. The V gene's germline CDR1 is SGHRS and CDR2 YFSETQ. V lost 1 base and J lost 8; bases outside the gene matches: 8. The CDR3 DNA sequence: TGCGCCAGCAGCTTGACTCACAGGGGAGAAGAAAAACTGTTTTTT. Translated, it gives CASSLTHRGEEKLFF.

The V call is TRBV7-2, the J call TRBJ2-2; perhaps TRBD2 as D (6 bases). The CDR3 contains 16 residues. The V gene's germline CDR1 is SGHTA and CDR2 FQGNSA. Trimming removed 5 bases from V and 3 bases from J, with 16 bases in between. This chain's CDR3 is CASSQTRDSYTGELFF. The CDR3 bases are TGTGCCAGCAGCCAGACACGGGACTCTTACACCGGGGAGCTGTTTTTT.

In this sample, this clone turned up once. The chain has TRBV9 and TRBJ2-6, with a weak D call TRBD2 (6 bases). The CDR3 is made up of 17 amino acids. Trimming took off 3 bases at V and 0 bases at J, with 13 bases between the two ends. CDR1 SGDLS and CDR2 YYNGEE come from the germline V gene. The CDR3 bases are TGTGCCAGCAGCGCCGGCCACGGGAGCTCTGGGGCCAACGTCCTGACTTTC. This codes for CASSAGHGSSGANVLTF.

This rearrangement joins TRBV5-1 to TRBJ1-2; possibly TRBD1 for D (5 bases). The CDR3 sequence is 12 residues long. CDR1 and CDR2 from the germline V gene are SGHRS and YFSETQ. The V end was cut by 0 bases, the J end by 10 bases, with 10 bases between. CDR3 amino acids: CASSLGGEAYTF. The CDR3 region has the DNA TGCGCCAGCAGCTTGGGGGGCGAGGCCTACACCTTC.

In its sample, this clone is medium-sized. The CDR3 is CASSGAATGNTIYF. The CDR3, as DNA: TGTGCCAGCAGTGGGGCTGCTACTGGAAACACCATATATTTT. The chain links TRBV28 to TRBJ1-3; weak D call: TRBD1 (5 bases). Per the germline V gene, CDR1 is MDHEN and CDR2 is SYDVKM. V lost 5 bases and J 2 bases, leaving 10 bases between the germline ends. The CDR3 length is 14 residues.

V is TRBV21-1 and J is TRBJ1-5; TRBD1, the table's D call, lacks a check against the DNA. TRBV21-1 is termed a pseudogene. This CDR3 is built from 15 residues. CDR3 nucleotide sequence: TGTGCCAGCAGCACCCACAGGGGGCCCCGTCAGCCCCAGCATTTT. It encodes CASSTHRGPRQPQHF.

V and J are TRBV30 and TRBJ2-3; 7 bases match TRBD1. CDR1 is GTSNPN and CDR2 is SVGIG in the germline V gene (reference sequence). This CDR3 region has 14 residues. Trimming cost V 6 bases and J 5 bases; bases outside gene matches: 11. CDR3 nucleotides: TGTGCCTGTCCGGACAGGTGGTCCGGAGATACGCAGTATTTT. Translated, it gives CACPDRWSGDTQYF.

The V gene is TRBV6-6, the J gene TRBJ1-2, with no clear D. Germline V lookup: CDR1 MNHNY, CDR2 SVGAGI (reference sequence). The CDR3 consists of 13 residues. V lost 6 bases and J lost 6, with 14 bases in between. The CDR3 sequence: CASRQRLKNGYTF. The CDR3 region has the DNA TGTGCCAGCAGGCAGAGGCTTAAAAATGGCTACACCTTC.

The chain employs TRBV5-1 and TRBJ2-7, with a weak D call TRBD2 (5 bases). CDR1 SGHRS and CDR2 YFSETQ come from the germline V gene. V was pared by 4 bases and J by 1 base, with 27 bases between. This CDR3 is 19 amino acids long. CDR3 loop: CASSPLKTTTGRVSYEQYF. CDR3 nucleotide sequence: TGCGCCAGCAGCCCACTTAAAACGACTACTGGACGGGTGTCCTACGAGCAGTACTTC.